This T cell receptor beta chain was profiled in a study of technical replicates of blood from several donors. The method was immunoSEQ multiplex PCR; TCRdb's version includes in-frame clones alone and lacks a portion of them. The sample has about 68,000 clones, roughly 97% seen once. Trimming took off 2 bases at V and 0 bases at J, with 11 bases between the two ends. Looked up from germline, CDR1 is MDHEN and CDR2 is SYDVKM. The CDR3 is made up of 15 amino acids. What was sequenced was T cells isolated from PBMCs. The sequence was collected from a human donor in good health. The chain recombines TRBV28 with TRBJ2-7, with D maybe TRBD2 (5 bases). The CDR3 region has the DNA TGTGCCAGCAGTTTAAGCGGTTTTAGCTCCTACGAGCAGTACTTC. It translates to CASSLSGFSSYEQYF.